Each of the 11 T cell receptor beta chains below was sequenced from the same sample in a study of shared clonotypes between healthy human individuals. Profiled with immunoSEQ multiplex PCR; TCRdb holds only in-frame clones, not every one. The table includes fewer than 600,000 clones, roughly three quarters detected once. Sequenced input: PBMCs. The receptors come from a woman in her forties in good health. Some clones in this sample may be carry-over from other donors' samples.

A remark on this clone: It differs at one base from a far larger clone, so likely a read error. The rearrangement links TRBV11-3 to TRBJ2-5, with D possibly matching TRBD2 (6 bases). The CDR3 totals 14 residues. CDR1 and CDR2 from the germline V gene are SGHNT and YENEEA. As DNA, the CDR3 is TGTGCCGGCAGCTTAGATTCGGGGGACGAGACCCAGTACTTC. It yields the protein CAGSLDSGDETQYF.

The V call is TRBV27, the J call TRBJ2-1, with 7 bases aligning to TRBD2. The CDR3 extends over 15 amino acids. Per the germline V gene, CDR1 is MNHEY and CDR2 is SMNVEV (reference sequence). The V gene end was trimmed by 3 bases and the J gene end by 6 bases; junction bases not matched to a gene: 8. The CDR3 DNA follows: TGTGCCAGCAGTTTCGAGCGGGATTCCCCCAATGAGCAGTTCTTC. Encoded protein: CASSFERDSPNEQFF.

This chain connects TRBV5-1 to TRBJ2-2; no clear D gene. V gave up 7 bases and J gave up 7 bases, with 8 bases separating them. CDR1 is SGHRS and CDR2 is YFSETQ in the germline V gene. This CDR3 spans 11 amino acids. As DNA, the CDR3 is TGCGCCAGCCGAGAGAACGGGGAGCTGTTTTTT. As protein: CASRENGELFF.

The chain is built from TRBV4-2 and TRBJ2-1, with TRBD2 as a possible D gene (5 bases). Germline lookup yields CDR1 LGHNA and CDR2 YNFKEQ. The CDR3 sequence is 14 residues long. V lost 0 bases and J 6 bases, leaving 9 bases between the germline ends. In DNA, the CDR3 is TGTGCCAGCAGCCAAGAGAGGCTAGCCAATGAGCAGTTCTTC. This gives the protein CASSQERLANEQFF.

This chain links TRBV19 with TRBJ1-5; TRBD1 might be the D (5 bases). The germline V gene encodes CDR1 LNHDA and CDR2 SQIVND (reference sequence). The CDR3 is made up of 16 amino acids. V lost 6 bases and J 2 bases, leaving 17 bases between the germline ends. CDR3 sequence reads: CASSRGAGVGNQPQHF. DNA of the CDR3: TGTGCCAGTAGCCGAGGGGCGGGAGTGGGCAATCAGCCCCAGCATTTT.

With regard to this clone: Being one base from a much bigger clone, this may be a read error. The sample carries other DNA sequences with the same CDR3. The chain is built from TRBV10-3 and TRBJ2-1; 8 bases are a match to TRBD2. The CDR3 sequence is 15 residues long. From germline, CDR1 is ENHRY and CDR2 SYGVKD. Trimming removed 11 bases from V and 5 bases from J; junction bases left unmatched: 14. In DNA form, the CDR3 reads TGTGCCGCCCTTAGCGGGGCCGGTTTCGACAATGAGCAGTTCTTC. Protein: CAALSGAGFDNEQFF.

The chain recombines TRBV11-2 with TRBJ1-4; 8 bases map to TRBD1. V gave up 3 bases and J gave up 5 bases; unmatched junction bases: 5. The V gene's germline CDR1 is SGHAT and CDR2 FQNNGV. The CDR3 length is 15 residues. CDR3: CASSFGAGGNEKLFF. Here the CDR3 DNA reads TGTGCCAGCAGCTTTGGGGCAGGGGGCAATGAAAAACTGTTTTTT.

This clone was detected a few times. The chain has TRBV19 and TRBJ1-1; possible D gene TRBD1, 6 bases. Germline V gives CDR1 LNHDA, CDR2 SQIVND (reference sequence). The V end lost 7 bases, the J end lost 5 bases, and 14 bases lay between the germline ends. The CDR3 runs to 13 residues. The CDR3 coding sequence is TGTGCCAGTATTTTGCAGGGGTGGACTGAAGCTTTCTTT. As protein: CASILQGWTEAFF.

A remark on this clone: Other DNA sequences in this specimen translate into the identical CDR3. The rearrangement uses TRBV5-6 and TRBJ1-6; D not resolved. Per germline, CDR1 SGHDT and CDR2 YYEEEE. V was shortened by 1 base and J by 5 bases, with 7 bases between the two germline ends. The CDR3 contains 14 residues. CDR3 in amino acids: CASSLWQNNSPLHF. The CDR3 coding sequence is TGTGCCAGCAGCTTGTGGCAAAATAATTCACCCCTCCACTTT.

Concerning this clone: With a much larger clone just one base away, this may be a read error. Other DNA sequences in the same sample also yield this CDR3. The gene calls are TRBV7-3 and TRBJ1-2; TRBD1 is a possible D gene (5 bases). V dropped 5 bases and J dropped 11 bases, with 18 bases sitting between them. The germline V gene has CDR1 SGHTA and CDR2 FQGTGA. The CDR3 loop spans 13 amino acids. CDR3: CASSPAQGTGYTF. DNA for the CDR3: TGTGCCAGCAGCCCAGCCCAGGGAACTGGTTACACCTTC.

V and J are TRBV10-2 and TRBJ2-2; 9 bases align to TRBD2. J was trimmed by 7 bases and V by 5 bases; bases with no gene match: 5. This CDR3 has 14 amino acids. CDR1 is WSHSY, CDR2 SAAADI, per germline. The CDR3 spells CASSKSGRSGELFF. The CDR3 DNA reads TGCGCCAGCAGTAAAAGCGGGAGGAGCGGGGAGCTGTTTTTT.